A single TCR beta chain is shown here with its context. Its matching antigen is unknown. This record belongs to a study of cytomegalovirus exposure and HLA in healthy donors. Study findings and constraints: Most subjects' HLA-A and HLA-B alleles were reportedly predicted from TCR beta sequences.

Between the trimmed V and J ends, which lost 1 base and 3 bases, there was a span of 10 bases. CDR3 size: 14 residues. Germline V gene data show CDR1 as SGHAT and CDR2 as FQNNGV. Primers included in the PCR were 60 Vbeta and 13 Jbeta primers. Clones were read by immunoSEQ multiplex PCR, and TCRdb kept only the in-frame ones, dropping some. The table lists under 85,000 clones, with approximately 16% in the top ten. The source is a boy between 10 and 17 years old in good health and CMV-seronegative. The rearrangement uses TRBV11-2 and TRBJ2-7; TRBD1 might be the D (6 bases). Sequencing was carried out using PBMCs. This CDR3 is CASSLGRGFYEQYF. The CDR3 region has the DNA TGTGCCAGCAGCTTAGGCAGGGGTTTCTACGAGCAGTACTTC.